The clone carrying this TCR beta chain was detected once. Only in-frame clones appear in the TCRdb table, and some are missing; sequencing was by immunoSEQ multiplex PCR. Found here are about 230,000 clones, over 80% of them singletons; the top ten hold just over 2.5%. This record belongs to a study of blood T cell repertoires in COVID-19. The CDR3 runs to 13 residues. J lost 0 bases, V lost 3 bases, and 2 bases had no gene match. Germline V lookup: CDR1 DFQATT, CDR2 SNEGSKA (reference sequence). The chain recombines TRBV20-1 with TRBJ2-7; 7 bases align to TRBD1. The sequenced sample was peripheral blood. The clonotype originates from a woman in her 70s with active or convalescent COVID-19. CDR3 sequence reads: CSASWDSSYEQYF. CDR3 DNA: TGCAGTGCTAGTTGGGACAGCTCCTACGAGCAGTACTTC.